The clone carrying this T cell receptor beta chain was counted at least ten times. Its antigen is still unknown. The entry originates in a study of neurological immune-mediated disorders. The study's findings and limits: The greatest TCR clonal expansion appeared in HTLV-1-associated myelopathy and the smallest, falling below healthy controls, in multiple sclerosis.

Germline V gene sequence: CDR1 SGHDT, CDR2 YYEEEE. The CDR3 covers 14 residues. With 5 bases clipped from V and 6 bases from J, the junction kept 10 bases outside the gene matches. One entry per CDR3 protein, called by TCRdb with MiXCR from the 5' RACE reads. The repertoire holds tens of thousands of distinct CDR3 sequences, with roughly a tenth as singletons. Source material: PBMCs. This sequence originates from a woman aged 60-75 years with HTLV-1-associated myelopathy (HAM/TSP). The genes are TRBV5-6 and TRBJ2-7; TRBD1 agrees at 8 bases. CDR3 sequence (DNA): TGTGCCAGCAGTACCGGGACAGGCTCGGGCGAGCAGTACTTC. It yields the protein CASSTGTGSGEQYF.